The rows below give T cell receptor beta chains drawn from one sample of a study of blood T cells in healthy people across ages. TCRdb analysed the 5' RACE reads with MiXCR anew, one entry per CDR3 protein. The sample records hundreds of thousands of distinct CDR3 sequences, 29% being singletons. The sample comprised blood. Receptors originate from a woman of 80 years or more in good health. CDR3s include the opening cysteine and the closing phenylalanine or tryptophan. Each record gives: J gene, clone size, D gene, V gene, CDR3 DNA, CDR3 protein. D genes are given only for firm matches. Clone sizes are given selectively: once, few, many, or a class where the clone is expanded.

>TRBJ1-1|few|NA|TRBV7-2
TGTGCCAGCAGCCTAAAAAGACTGGGGGCTTCCGAAGCTTTCTTT
CASSLKRLGASEAFF
>TRBJ2-1|many|NA|TRBV3-1
TGTGCCAGCAGCCCACAACAGAGCTCCTACAATGAGCAGTTCTTC
CASSPQQSSYNEQFF
>TRBJ2-3|many|NA|TRBV6-2/TRBV6-3
TGTGCCAGCAGTCCTCCGGGACACCATACGCAGTATTTT
CASSPPGHHTQYF
>TRBJ2-7|once|NA|TRBV6-2/TRBV6-3
TGTGCCAGCAGGCGGGACAGATCAAACGAGCAGTACTTC
CASRRDRSNEQYF
>TRBJ2-7|many|TRBD1|TRBV6-6
TGTGCCAGCAGTTCTACAGGGGCCGAGCAGTACTTC
CASSSTGAEQYF
>TRBJ2-1|many|NA|TRBV6-2/TRBV6-3
TGTGCCAGCAGTTACTCCGGACATTTCCATGAGCAGTTCTTC
CASSYSGHFHEQFF
>TRBJ2-5|few|NA|TRBV18
TGTGCCAGCTCACCACTTCCGGGTCCAAAACGGGAGACCCAGTACTTC
CASSPLPGPKRETQYF
>TRBJ2-3|NA|NA|TRBV5-1
TGCGCCAGCAGCTTGGAGAACAGTGCAGATACGCAGTATTTT
CASSLENSADTQYF
>TRBJ2-4|many|NA|TRBV5-1
TGCGCCAGCAGCTTGGGGACGTCGGGAAACATTCAGTACTTC
CASSLGTSGNIQYF
>TRBJ2-3|NA|TRBD1|TRBV7-3
TGTGCCAGCAGCTTGACGGGACAGGGCATGGCAGATACGCAGTATTTT
CASSLTGQGMADTQYF
>TRBJ2-1|NA|TRBD2|TRBV9
TGTGCCAGCAGCGGGGGCGGGGGGGCCTACAATGAGCAGTTCTTC
CASSGGGGAYNEQFF
>TRBJ1-1|NA|NA|TRBV14
TGTGCCAGCAGCCTTAGAAGACCAGGGCTGAACACTGAAGCTTTCTTT
CASSLRRPGLNTEAFF
>TRBJ2-1|few|TRBD2|TRBV6-1
TGTGCCAGCAGTGAAGCCGGAGGGACTAGCGGGGAGGAGCAGTTCTTC
CASSEAGGTSGEEQFF
>TRBJ2-7|many|TRBD1|TRBV6-2/TRBV6-3
TGTGCCAGCAGTGGAAGGACAGGGCGCTCTTCGGGATACGAGCAGTACTTC
CASSGRTGRSSGYEQYF
>TRBJ1-5|many|TRBD1|TRBV20-1
TGCAGTGCTAGGAAGGGGACAGGGTCCAATCAGCCCCAGCATTTT
CSARKGTGSNQPQHF
>TRBJ2-7|many|NA|TRBV6-1
TGTGCCAGCAGTGAACCCTTTAGGGAGGCTGGCTACGAGCAGTACTTC
CASSEPFREAGYEQYF
>TRBJ1-2|many|NA|TRBV6-2/TRBV6-3
TGTGCCAGCAGTCCCTCGGGGGCGCGAAACTATGGCTACACCTTC
CASSPSGARNYGYTF
>TRBJ1-1|NA|NA|TRBV9
TGTGCCAGCAGCGTAGACCAGGGGCGTGAAGCTTTCTTT
CASSVDQGREAFF
>TRBJ2-1|NA|NA|TRBV13
TGTGCCAGCAGCGCTAGAACTTACAATGAACAGTTCTTC
CASSARTYNEQFF
>TRBJ1-5|few|NA|TRBV5-1
TGCGCCAGCAGCTTAAGTCCGAGCAGCAATCAGCCCCAGCATTTT
CASSLSPSSNQPQHF
>TRBJ1-5|NA|NA|TRBV6-2/TRBV6-3
TGTGCCAGCAGAATCGCGGAGTCCAATCAGCCCCAGCATTTT
CASRIAESNQPQHF
>TRBJ2-5|NA|NA|TRBV15
TGTGCCACCAGCAGAGATGGGCGTTTGGAGACCCAGTACTTC
CATSRDGRLETQYF
>TRBJ2-1|many|TRBD2|TRBV6-2/TRBV6-3
TGTGCCAGCAGTTACTCGAGGCTAGCGGGGGGGTACAATGAGCAGTTCTTC
CASSYSRLAGGYNEQFF
>TRBJ2-5|many|NA|TRBV7-2
TGTGCCAGCAGCTCCCAGGGGGGGGGTTCCCGCTTAGAGACCCAGTACTTC
CASSSQGGGSRLETQYF
>TRBJ2-5|few|NA|TRBV14
TGTGCCAGCAGCCAAGATGGAGGGGCTGAGCAGTACTTC
CASSQDGGAEQYF
>TRBJ2-5|many|NA|TRBV20-1
TGCAGTGCTCAGGGACCCCATATACAAGAGACCCAGTACTTC
CSAQGPHIQETQYF
>TRBJ2-3|many|NA|TRBV12-3/TRBV12-4
TGTGCCAGCAGTTTAGGTCCAGGGCGATTGTATTTT
CASSLGPGRLYF
>TRBJ2-7|NA|NA|TRBV7-2
TGTGCCAGCACCACTCTCCAGGGTTCTCGTTACGAGCAGTACTTC
CASTTLQGSRYEQYF
>TRBJ2-6|few|TRBD2|TRBV20-1
TGCAGTGCTCCCCCCGGGGGGTCTGGGGCCAACGTCCTGACTTTC
CSAPPGGSGANVLTF
>TRBJ1-1|once|NA|TRBV12-3/TRBV12-4
TGTGCCAGCAGTTTGAGCCTAATGAACACTGAAGCTTTCTTT
CASSLSLMNTEAFF
>TRBJ2-1|many|NA|TRBV29-1
TGCAGCGTTGAAACGGGTCGGTGGGGGGGCAATTACAATGAGCAGTTCTTC
CSVETGRWGGNYNEQFF
>TRBJ2-7|NA|TRBD2|TRBV6-6
TGTGCCAGCAGTTACCCGCTCGGGGGGTCCTACGAGCAGTACTTC
CASSYPLGGSYEQYF
>TRBJ1-6|few|NA|TRBV6-1
TGTGCCAGCACCGAGGTCCCTTTTAGCTCCTATAATTCACCCCTCCACTTT
CASTEVPFSSYNSPLHF
>TRBJ2-3|many|NA|TRBV18
TGTGCCAGCTCACTGGGGGCGGCTAATCAAGATACGCAGTATTTT
CASSLGAANQDTQYF
>TRBJ2-5|many|TRBD2|TRBV7-2
TGTGCCAGCAGCGGTCGAGGACTAGAGCAGACCCAGTACTTC
CASSGRGLEQTQYF
>TRBJ2-7|NA|NA|TRBV7-9
TGTGCCAGCAGCTCTAGGGTGTCTGGGCGAAGCGAGCAGTACTTC
CASSSRVSGRSEQYF
>TRBJ2-3|many|NA|TRBV10-3
TGTGCCATCACGGGTGGGGGAGATACGCAGTATTTT
CAITGGGDTQYF
>TRBJ1-2|few|NA|TRBV5-1
TGCGCCAGCGATTTCGGGACCAACCGGGACTTTGTAGGTGGCTACACCTTC
CASDFGTNRDFVGGYTF
>TRBJ1-5|NA|TRBD1|TRBV6-1
TGTGCCAGCAGTGAGGACAGGGGTCAGCCCCAGCATTTT
CASSEDRGQPQHF
>TRBJ2-1|NA|NA|TRBV15
TGTGCCACCAGCAGAGAGGCGGGGATTTACGATGAGCAGTTCTTC
CATSREAGIYDEQFF
>TRBJ2-1|many|NA|TRBV18
TGTGCCAGCTCACCACCGGCTGTTGATGAGCAGTTCTTC
CASSPPAVDEQFF
>TRBJ2-3|many|TRBD1|TRBV20-1
TGCAGTGCTTCTTGGACAGGGATGGGCACAGATACGCAGTATTTT
CSASWTGMGTDTQYF
>TRBJ2-5|NA|NA|TRBV30
TGTGCCTGGAGTGTACAGAGGGGGGGCTATGAGACCCAGTACTTC
CAWSVQRGGYETQYF
>TRBJ2-5|many|TRBD2|TRBV4-2
TGTGCCAGCAGCCGACAACTAGCGGAAGAGACCCAGTACTTC
CASSRQLAEETQYF
>TRBJ1-1|many|TRBD1|TRBV20-1
TGCAGTGCGGAGGGAAGACAGGGGAACACTGAAGCTTTCTTT
CSAEGRQGNTEAFF
>TRBJ2-5|NA|TRBD2|TRBV10-3
TGTGCCGTCAGTGGTGCGGGACTAGGACAAGAGACCCAGTACTTC
CAVSGAGLGQETQYF
>TRBJ2-7|NA|NA|TRBV28
TGTGCCAGCAGTTTAGGGGATCCCGAGCAGTACTTC
CASSLGDPEQYF
>TRBJ2-1|few|TRBD2|TRBV7-9
TGTGCCAGCAGCCCCGAAAATGGACTAGCTAAGGGTGAGCAGTTCTTC
CASSPENGLAKGEQFF
>TRBJ2-1|NA|NA|TRBV10-3
TGTGCCATCGAGGACGAAGGACCCCGAGGGAATGAGCAGTTCTTC
CAIEDEGPRGNEQFF
>TRBJ1-2|few|TRBD1|TRBV7-9
TGTGCCAGCAGCTTCTCGGACAGGGGAGGGTCCTATGGCTACACCTTC
CASSFSDRGGSYGYTF
>TRBJ2-1|NA|NA|TRBV27
TGTGCCAGCAGAGTGCTCGAGTACAATGAGCAGTTCTTC
CASRVLEYNEQFF